A selection of T cell receptor beta chains follows, all from one sample in a study of blood T cell repertoires in COVID-19. Generated by immunoSEQ multiplex PCR, the TCRdb table keeps only in-frame clones and is missing some. Altogether about 180,000 clones are present, roughly nine tenths being singletons, with the ten largest covering roughly 2%. The specimen sequenced was peripheral blood. These TCRs come from a man younger than 30 who had recovered from COVID-19. Each CDR3 is given with its conserved first and last residue. Fields, in order: V gene, CDR3 protein.

v_gene: TRBV18
CDR3aa: CASSPLAGVYEQYF

v_gene: TRBV19
CDR3aa: CASSLGQMNTEAFF

v_gene: TRBV29-1
CDR3aa: CAGRVSGNTIYF

v_gene: TRBV13
CDR3aa: CASSFSTYNSPLHF

v_gene: TRBV5-1
CDR3aa: CASSPTGFTGELFF

v_gene: TRBV30
CDR3aa: CAWSGQGNTGELFF

v_gene: TRBV2
CDR3aa: CASIRDNSYEQYF

v_gene: TRBV10-3
CDR3aa: CAISPSGGGQPQHF

v_gene: TRBV11-2
CDR3aa: CASKGDYPRNEQFF

v_gene: TRBV9
CDR3aa: CASSPIQGAPGLAVSGANVLTF

v_gene: TRBV11-2
CDR3aa: CASAVAASGRRTYNEQFF

v_gene: TRBV5-6
CDR3aa: CASTQTSGTYSYEQYF

v_gene: TRBV5-8
CDR3aa: CASSLQGEYNEQFF

v_gene: TRBV19
CDR3aa: CATQRGQGANNEQFF

v_gene: TRBV6-2/TRBV6-3
CDR3aa: CASSPQIETEVF

v_gene: TRBV24-1
CDR3aa: CATSDPTSGRGDEQFF

v_gene: TRBV27
CDR3aa: CASSSSLGDTEAFF

v_gene: TRBV10-3
CDR3aa: CATTGKGQETQYF

v_gene: TRBV7-2
CDR3aa: CASSFGTRPLEQYF

v_gene: TRBV10-3
CDR3aa: CAINPAGLAGGEQYF

v_gene: TRBV29-1
CDR3aa: CSGMTGAGANVLTF

v_gene: TRBV28
CDR3aa: CASSLLNTEAFF

v_gene: TRBV6-5
CDR3aa: CASSYQAGALEQYF

v_gene: TRBV7-8
CDR3aa: CASSRGTGEIAEAFF

v_gene: TRBV19
CDR3aa: CASSMGLTGTEAFF

v_gene: TRBV19
CDR3aa: CASSPPLGAGDTEAFF

v_gene: TRBV5-1
CDR3aa: CASSSGQGSTIQYF

v_gene: TRBV4-3
CDR3aa: CASSQEGLAGGGNTGELFF

v_gene: TRBV14
CDR3aa: CASSQYRSSGRSSYEQYF

v_gene: TRBV2
CDR3aa: CASTPTGTGSSPLHF

v_gene: TRBV11-3
CDR3aa: CASSHYEQYF

v_gene: TRBV5-6
CDR3aa: CAGGLAGVSYEQYF

v_gene: TRBV4-1
CDR3aa: CASSQGQGAFTEAFF

v_gene: TRBV2
CDR3aa: CASSEDSGRGNTIYF

v_gene: TRBV6-4
CDR3aa: CASKKLASHNEQFF

v_gene: TRBV3-1/TRBV3-2
CDR3aa: CASSQGTGVTGELFF